A selection of T cell receptor beta chains follows, all from one sample in a study of blood T cells in healthy people across ages. TCRdb re-called the 5' RACE reads with MiXCR, one entry per CDR3 protein. The sample carries about 1 million distinct CDR3 sequences, 40% to 50% recorded once. The sequenced sample was blood. All receptors come from a woman in her sixties in good health. CDR3s include the opening cysteine and the closing phenylalanine or tryptophan. A D gene is named only where the DNA matches it firmly. Part of the rows lack a size; the others show once, few, many or a class for expanded clones.

TRBJ2-3	-	-	TRBV27	TGTGCCAGCAATGCAGGAGATACGCAGTATTTT	CASNAGDTQYF
TRBJ2-7	-	-	TRBV3-1	TGTGCCAGCAGCCTCGGAGCGTCGAGCGAGCAGTACTTC	CASSLGASSEQYF
TRBJ1-2	-	TRBD1	TRBV6-1	TGTGCCAGCAGTTCCCAGAGGACAGGGGGTTTTAGCTACACCTTC	CASSSQRTGGFSYTF
TRBJ2-6	-	TRBD1	TRBV6-4	TGTGCCAGCAGGGGACAGGGGGCAGAAGGGGCCAACGTCCTGACTTTC	CASRGQGAEGANVLTF
TRBJ2-1	few	TRBD2	TRBV12-3/TRBV12-4	TGTGCCAGCAAATCGGGGGGATTGAATGAGCAGTTCTTC	CASKSGGLNEQFF
TRBJ2-5	-	TRBD1	TRBV4-2	TGTGCCAGCAGTCGTACACAGGGGCAGGGAGAGACCCAGTACTTC	CASSRTQGQGETQYF
TRBJ1-2	-	-	TRBV18	TGTGCCAGCTCACCACTGACCGAGCCAGCTAACTATGGCTACACCTTC	CASSPLTEPANYGYTF
TRBJ2-5	-	-	TRBV27	TGTGCCAGCAGTTGGATAACAGGAGCTCGAGAGACCCAGTACTTC	CASSWITGARETQYF
TRBJ2-1	-	-	TRBV27	TGTGCCAGCAGTTTATTCTTGAGTGGGGGGGCGGGAGCAAGAGGGAATGAGCAGTTCTTC	CASSLFLSGGAGARGNEQFF
TRBJ2-1	few	TRBD2	TRBV5-6	TGTGCCAGCAGCGATATGACTAGCGGGACCCACAATGAGCAGTTCTTC	CASSDMTSGTHNEQFF
TRBJ2-5	few	-	TRBV27	TGTGCCAGCAGTCCCGACCCCAGGCAGGGTACCAGGGAGCAGTACTTC	CASSPDPRQGTREQYF
TRBJ2-5	few	TRBD2	TRBV12-5	TGTGCTAGTGGTTTGCGGGGGGGCGGACAAGAGACCCAGTACTTC	CASGLRGGGQETQYF
TRBJ1-4	few	-	TRBV12-3/TRBV12-4	TGTGCCAGCAGTTCTCCCGAAGGGAGGGATGAAAAACTGTTTTTT	CASSSPEGRDEKLFF
TRBJ2-7	-	-	TRBV25-1	TGTGCCAGCCGTTTGGGGGGCTCGGGCGAGCAGTACTTC	CASRLGGSGEQYF
TRBJ2-7	-	TRBD1	TRBV11-1	TGTGCCAGCAGCGGGGGACAGCCCTCCTACGAGCAGTACTTC	CASSGGQPSYEQYF
TRBJ2-1	few	TRBD2	TRBV7-8	TGTGCCAGCAGCTTAGCTGGCAGCGGGAGTCCGAGTGAGCAGTTCTTC	CASSLAGSGSPSEQFF
TRBJ1-2	-	-	TRBV6-5	TGTGTCAGCAGTCATGGGGTTGGGGGGGGCCGGTATGGCTACACCTTC	CVSSHGVGGGRYGYTF
TRBJ2-7	-	TRBD1	TRBV7-6	TGTGCCAGCAGCTTAAACAGGGGGTCCTCCGAGCAGTACTTC	CASSLNRGSSEQYF
TRBJ2-7	-	-	TRBV5-1	TGCGCCAGGAAGAACAGGTCCGCCTACGAGCAGTACTTC	CARKNRSAYEQYF
TRBJ2-1	-	-	TRBV5-1	TGCGCCAGCGCCCTTACTAGCGTTGGCAGGGGTGAGCAGTTCTTC	CASALTSVGRGEQFF
TRBJ2-1	-	TRBD1	TRBV18	TGTGCCAGCACTGTCCGACAGGGTCCAGAGTACAATGAGCAGTTCTTC	CASTVRQGPEYNEQFF
TRBJ1-5	once	-	TRBV28	TGTGCCAGCAGGTGGGATTCTAGCAATCAGCCCCAGCATTTT	CASRWDSSNQPQHF
TRBJ2-3	few	TRBD2	TRBV2	TGTGCCAGCAGTGACTCAACTAGCGGCGTAGATACGCAGTATTTT	CASSDSTSGVDTQYF
TRBJ2-7	few	-	TRBV20-1	TGCAGTGCTACAGGGGACGAGCAGTACTTC	CSATGDEQYF
TRBJ2-3	-	-	TRBV11-3	TGTGCCAGCAGCTTAGAGTCAGGCAGCACAGATACGCAGTATTTT	CASSLESGSTDTQYF
TRBJ1-5	few	TRBD1	TRBV2	TGTGCCAGCAGGTCACAGGGGCTCCAGCCCCAGCATTTT	CASRSQGLQPQHF
TRBJ2-6	-	TRBD2	TRBV7-3	TGTGCCAGCAGCCTTATAGCGGGAGGGGCTGCTGGGGCCAACGTCCTGACTTTC	CASSLIAGGAAGANVLTF
TRBJ1-2	-	TRBD1	TRBV30	TGTGCCTCAGCCGGGACAGGGGACGGCTACACCTTC	CASAGTGDGYTF
TRBJ2-3	-	TRBD2	TRBV5-1	TGCGCCAGCAGCACCACGACTAGCGGGCTCACAGATACGCAGTATTTT	CASSTTTSGLTDTQYF
TRBJ2-7	-	-	TRBV10-2	TGCGCCAGCAGTGAGAGGGGCCTCTACGAGCAGTACTTC	CASSERGLYEQYF
TRBJ2-5	-	-	TRBV7-9	TGTGCCAGCAGCTGGACCCCAGGGGGAGGATTAGAGACCCAGTACTTC	CASSWTPGGGLETQYF
TRBJ2-3	few	TRBD2	TRBV27	TGTGCCAGCAGATTGGTCGGGACTAGCGGTACAGATACGCAGTATTTT	CASRLVGTSGTDTQYF
TRBJ2-7	-	TRBD1	TRBV7-9	TGTGCCAGCAGCCCACAGGGGACGAATTTGCGATACGAGCAGTACTTC	CASSPQGTNLRYEQYF
TRBJ2-1	few	TRBD2	TRBV4-2	TGTGCCAGCAGCCAAGATCCGGCGGGAGGGCCATACAATGAGCAGTTCTTC	CASSQDPAGGPYNEQFF
TRBJ2-1	-	TRBD2	TRBV3-1	TGTGCCAGCAGCCAATTGCAGCGGGAGTACAATGAGCAGTTCTTC	CASSQLQREYNEQFF
TRBJ2-7	few	TRBD1	TRBV27	TGTGCCAGCAGTACCACCGGGACAGGGACGTACGAGCAGTACTTC	CASSTTGTGTYEQYF
TRBJ1-4	-	TRBD1	TRBV5-1	TGCGCCAGCAGCGGGACAGGGGATCTTGAAAAACTGTTTTTT	CASSGTGDLEKLFF
TRBJ2-4	-	TRBD2	TRBV7-9	TGTGCCAGCAGCTCCGGCCCTAGCGGCAAAAACATTCAGTACTTC	CASSSGPSGKNIQYF
TRBJ1-1	-	TRBD1	TRBV6-5	TGTGCCAGCAGGACAGGGGGGAACATGAACACTGAAGCTTTCTTT	CASRTGGNMNTEAFF
TRBJ2-3	-	-	TRBV24-1	TGTGCCACCAGTGATTGGGCAGGGCCGGCTAACCAAGATACGCAGTATTTT	CATSDWAGPANQDTQYF